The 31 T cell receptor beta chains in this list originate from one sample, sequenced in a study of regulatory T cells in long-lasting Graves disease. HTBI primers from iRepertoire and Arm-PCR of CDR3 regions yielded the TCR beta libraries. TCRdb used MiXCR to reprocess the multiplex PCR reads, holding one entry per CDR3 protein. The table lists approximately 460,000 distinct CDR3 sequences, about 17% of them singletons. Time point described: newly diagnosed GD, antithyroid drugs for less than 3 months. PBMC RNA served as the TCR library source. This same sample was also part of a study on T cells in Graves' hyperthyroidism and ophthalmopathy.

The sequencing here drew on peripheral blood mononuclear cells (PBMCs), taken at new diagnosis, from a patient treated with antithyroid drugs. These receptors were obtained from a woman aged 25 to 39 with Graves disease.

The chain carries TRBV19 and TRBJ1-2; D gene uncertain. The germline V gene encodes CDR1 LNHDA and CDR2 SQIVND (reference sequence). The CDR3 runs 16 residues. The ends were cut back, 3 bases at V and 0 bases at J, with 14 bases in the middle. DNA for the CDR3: TGTGCCAGTAGTATCGCCCCGATTACTCCTAACTATGGCTACACCTTC. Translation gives CASSIAPITPNYGYTF.

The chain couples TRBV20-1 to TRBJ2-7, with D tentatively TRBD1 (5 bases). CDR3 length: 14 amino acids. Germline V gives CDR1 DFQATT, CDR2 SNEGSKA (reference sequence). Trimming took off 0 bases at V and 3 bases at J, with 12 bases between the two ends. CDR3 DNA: TGCAGTGCTAGAGATGACAGTCAAGTCTACGAGCAGTACTTC. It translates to CSARDDSQVYEQYF.

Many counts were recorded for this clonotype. The CDR3 is CSARVQGGLEETQYF. CDR3 in DNA: TGCAGTGCTAGGGTCCAAGGAGGTTTGGAAGAGACCCAGTACTTC. J is TRBJ2-5 and V is TRBV20-1; a possible D gene is TRBD2 (5 bases). The CDR3 runs to 15 residues. Trimming left V 3 bases short and J 3 bases short, with 17 bases between. Germline values: CDR1 DFQATT, CDR2 SNEGSKA (reference sequence).

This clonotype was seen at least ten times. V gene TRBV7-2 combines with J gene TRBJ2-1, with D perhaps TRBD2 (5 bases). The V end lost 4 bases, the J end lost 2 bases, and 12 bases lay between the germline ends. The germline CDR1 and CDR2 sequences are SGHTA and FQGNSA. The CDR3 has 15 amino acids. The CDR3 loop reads CASSSSGMTYNEQFF. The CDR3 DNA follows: TGTGCCAGCAGCTCAAGCGGAATGACCTACAATGAGCAGTTCTTC.

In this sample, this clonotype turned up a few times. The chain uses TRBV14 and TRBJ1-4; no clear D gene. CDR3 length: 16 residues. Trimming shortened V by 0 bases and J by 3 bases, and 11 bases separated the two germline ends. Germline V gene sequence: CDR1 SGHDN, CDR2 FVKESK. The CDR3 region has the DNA TGTGCCAGCAGCCAAGATAGGCGGATGCCTAATGAAAAACTGTTTTTT. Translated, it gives CASSQDRRMPNEKLFF.

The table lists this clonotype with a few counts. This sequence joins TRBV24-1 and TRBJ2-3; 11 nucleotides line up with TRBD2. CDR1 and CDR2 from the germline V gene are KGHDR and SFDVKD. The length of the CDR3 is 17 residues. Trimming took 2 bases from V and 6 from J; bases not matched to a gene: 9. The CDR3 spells CATSDSVAGGYFDTQYF. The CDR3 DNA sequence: TGTGCCACCAGTGATTCCGTAGCGGGGGGGTACTTTGATACGCAGTATTTT.

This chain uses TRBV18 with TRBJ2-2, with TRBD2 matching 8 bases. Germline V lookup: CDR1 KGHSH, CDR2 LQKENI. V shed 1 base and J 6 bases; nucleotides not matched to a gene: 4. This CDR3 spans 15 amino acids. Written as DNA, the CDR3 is TGTGCCAGCTCACCACAGCGGGAGTCCGCCGGGGAGCTGTTTTTT. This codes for CASSPQRESAGELFF.

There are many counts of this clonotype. The CDR3 nucleotides are TGCAGTGCCCCACCCGCTAGCGGGAGTGGGGCAGATACGCAGTATTTT. It yields the protein CSAPPASGSGADTQYF. The chain uses TRBV20-1 and TRBJ2-3, with TRBD2 matching over 10 bases. Germline CDR1 is DFQATT and CDR2 is SNEGSKA (reference sequence). V lost 6 bases, J lost 4 bases, and 13 bases stayed unmatched. The CDR3 is 16 amino acids.

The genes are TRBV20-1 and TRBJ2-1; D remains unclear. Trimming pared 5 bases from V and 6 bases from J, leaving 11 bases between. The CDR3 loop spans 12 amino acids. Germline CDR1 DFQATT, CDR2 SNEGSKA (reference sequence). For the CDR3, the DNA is TGCAGTGCTGGATGGACCGCCAATGAGCAGTTCTTC. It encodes CSAGWTANEQFF.

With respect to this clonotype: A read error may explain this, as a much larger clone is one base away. CDR3 amino acids: CATSSSNQPQHF. The CDR3 DNA reads as TGTGCCACCAGTTCTAGCAATCAGCCCCAGCATTTT. The V gene is TRBV24-1, the J gene TRBJ1-5; D gene uncertain. The germline CDR1 and CDR2 sequences are KGHDR and SFDVKD. CDR3 size: 12 residues. Trimming took 6 bases from V and 0 from J, leaving 2 bases between them.

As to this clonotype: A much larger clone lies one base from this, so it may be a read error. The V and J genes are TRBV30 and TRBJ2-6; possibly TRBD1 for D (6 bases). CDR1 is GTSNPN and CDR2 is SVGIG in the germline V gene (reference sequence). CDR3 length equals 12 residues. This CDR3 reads CAWTGDANVPTF. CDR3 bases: TGTGCCTGGACAGGGGACGCCAACGTCCCGACTTTC. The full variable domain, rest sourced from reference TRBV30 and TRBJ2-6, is SQTIHQWPATLVQPVGSPLSLECTVEGTSNPNLYWYRQAAGRGLQLLFYSVGIGQISSEVPQNLSASRPQDRQFILSSKKLLLSDSGFYLCAWTGDANVPTFGAGSRLTVL.

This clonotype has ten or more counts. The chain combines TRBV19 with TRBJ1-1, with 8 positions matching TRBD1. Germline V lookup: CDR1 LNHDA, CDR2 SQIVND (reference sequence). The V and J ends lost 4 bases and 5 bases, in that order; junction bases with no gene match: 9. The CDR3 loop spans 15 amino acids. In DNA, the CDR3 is TGTGCCAGTAGTACTAAAGACAGGGGAAGGACTGAAGCTTTCTTT. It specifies CASSTKDRGRTEAFF.

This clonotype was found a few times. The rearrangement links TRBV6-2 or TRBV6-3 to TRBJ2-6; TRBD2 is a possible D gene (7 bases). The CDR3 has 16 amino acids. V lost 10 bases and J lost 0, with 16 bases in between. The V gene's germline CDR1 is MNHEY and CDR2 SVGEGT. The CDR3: CATRGGAVSGANVLTF. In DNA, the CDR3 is TGTGCCACCAGGGGAGGGGCTGTCTCTGGGGCCAACGTCCTGACTTTC.

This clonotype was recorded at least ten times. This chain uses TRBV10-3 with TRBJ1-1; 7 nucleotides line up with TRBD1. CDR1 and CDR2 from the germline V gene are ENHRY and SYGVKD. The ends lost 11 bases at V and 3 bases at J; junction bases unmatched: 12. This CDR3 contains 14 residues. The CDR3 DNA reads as TGTGCCTCCAGGGGGAGGGTTCCGGACACTGAAGCTTTCTTT. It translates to CASRGRVPDTEAFF.

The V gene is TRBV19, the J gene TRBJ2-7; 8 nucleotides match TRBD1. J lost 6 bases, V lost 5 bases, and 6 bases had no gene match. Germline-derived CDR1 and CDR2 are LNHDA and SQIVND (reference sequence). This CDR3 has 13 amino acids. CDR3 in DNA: TGTGCCAGTAGTTCGGACAGGGCGTCCGAGCAGTACTTC. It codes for CASSSDRASEQYF.

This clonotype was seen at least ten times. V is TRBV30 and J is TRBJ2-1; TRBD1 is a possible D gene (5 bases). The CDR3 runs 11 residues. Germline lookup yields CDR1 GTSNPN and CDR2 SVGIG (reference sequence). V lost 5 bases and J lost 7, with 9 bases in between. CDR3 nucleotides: TGTGCCTGGGAAAAGGGGAATGAGCAGTTCTTC. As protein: CAWEKGNEQFF.

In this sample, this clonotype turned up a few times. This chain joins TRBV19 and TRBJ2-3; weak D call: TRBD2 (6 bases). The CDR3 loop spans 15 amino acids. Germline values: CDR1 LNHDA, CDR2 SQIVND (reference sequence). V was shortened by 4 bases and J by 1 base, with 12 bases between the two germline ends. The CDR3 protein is CASSNSGGGTDTQYF. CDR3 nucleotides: TGTGCCAGTAGTAATAGCGGAGGGGGCACAGATACGCAGTATTTT.

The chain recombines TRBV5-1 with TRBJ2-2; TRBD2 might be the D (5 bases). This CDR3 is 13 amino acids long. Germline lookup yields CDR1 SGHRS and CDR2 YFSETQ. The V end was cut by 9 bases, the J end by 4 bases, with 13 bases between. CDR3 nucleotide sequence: TGCGCCACAGGACTTTCCATCACCGGGGAGCTGTTTTTT. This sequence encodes CATGLSITGELFF.

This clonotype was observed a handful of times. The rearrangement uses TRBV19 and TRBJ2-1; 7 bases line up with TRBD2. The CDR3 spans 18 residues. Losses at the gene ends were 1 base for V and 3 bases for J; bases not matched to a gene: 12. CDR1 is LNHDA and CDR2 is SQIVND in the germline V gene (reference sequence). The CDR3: CASSIAGGGALNYNEQFF. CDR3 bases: TGTGCCAGTAGTATAGCGGGGGGAGGGGCCCTGAACTACAATGAGCAGTTCTTC.

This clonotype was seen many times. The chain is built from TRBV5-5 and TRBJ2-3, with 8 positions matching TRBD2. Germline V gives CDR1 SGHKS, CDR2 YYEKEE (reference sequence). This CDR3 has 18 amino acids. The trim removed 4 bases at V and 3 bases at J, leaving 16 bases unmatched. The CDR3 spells CASSPGLGSSGKTDTQYF. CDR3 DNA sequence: TGTGCCAGCAGCCCCGGCTTGGGGAGTAGCGGGAAAACAGATACGCAGTATTTT.

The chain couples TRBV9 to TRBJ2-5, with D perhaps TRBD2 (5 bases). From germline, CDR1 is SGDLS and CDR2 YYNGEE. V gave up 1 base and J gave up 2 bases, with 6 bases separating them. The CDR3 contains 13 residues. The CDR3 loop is CASSVSGQETQYF. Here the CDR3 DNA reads TGTGCCAGCAGCGTAAGCGGTCAAGAGACCCAGTACTTC.

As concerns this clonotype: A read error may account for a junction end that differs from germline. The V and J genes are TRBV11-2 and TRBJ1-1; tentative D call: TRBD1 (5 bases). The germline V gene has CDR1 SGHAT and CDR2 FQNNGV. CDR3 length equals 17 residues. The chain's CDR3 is CASSLVRAGKGSTGAFF. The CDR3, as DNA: TGTGCCAGCAGCTTAGTCAGAGCAGGGAAAGGGAGCACTGGAGCTTTCTTT. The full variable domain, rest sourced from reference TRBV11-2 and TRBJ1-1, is EAGVAQSPRYKIIEKRQSVAFWCNPISGHATLYWYQQILGQGPKLLIQFQNNGVVDDSQLPKDRFSAERLKGVDSTLKIQPAKLEDSAVYLCASSLVRAGKGSTGAFFGQGTRLTVV.

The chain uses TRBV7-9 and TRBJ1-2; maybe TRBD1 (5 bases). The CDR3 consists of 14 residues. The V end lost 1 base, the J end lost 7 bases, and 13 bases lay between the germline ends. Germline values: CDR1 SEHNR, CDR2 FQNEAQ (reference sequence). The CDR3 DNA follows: TGTGCCAGCAGCTTAGTTCAGGGCGGGAGTGGCTACACCTTC. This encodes CASSLVQGGSGYTF.

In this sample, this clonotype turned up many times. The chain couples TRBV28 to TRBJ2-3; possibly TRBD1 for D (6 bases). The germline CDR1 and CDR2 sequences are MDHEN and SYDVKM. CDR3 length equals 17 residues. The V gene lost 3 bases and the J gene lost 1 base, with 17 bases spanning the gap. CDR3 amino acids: CASSFLQGADGTDTQYF. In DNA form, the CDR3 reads TGTGCCAGCAGTTTTTTACAGGGTGCGGATGGCACAGATACGCAGTATTTT.

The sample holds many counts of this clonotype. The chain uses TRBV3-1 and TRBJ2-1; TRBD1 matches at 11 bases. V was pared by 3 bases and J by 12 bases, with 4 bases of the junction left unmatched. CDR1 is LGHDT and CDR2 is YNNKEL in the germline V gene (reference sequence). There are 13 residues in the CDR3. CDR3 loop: CASSQDRGRRQFF. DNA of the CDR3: TGTGCCAGCAGCCAGGACAGGGGGCGAAGGCAGTTCTTC.

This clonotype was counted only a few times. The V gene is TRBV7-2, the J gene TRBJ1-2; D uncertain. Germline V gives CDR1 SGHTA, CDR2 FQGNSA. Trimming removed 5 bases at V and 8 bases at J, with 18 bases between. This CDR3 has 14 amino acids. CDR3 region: CASSVDPEGVGYTF. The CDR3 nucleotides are TGTGCCAGCAGCGTCGATCCAGAAGGTGTAGGCTACACCTTC.

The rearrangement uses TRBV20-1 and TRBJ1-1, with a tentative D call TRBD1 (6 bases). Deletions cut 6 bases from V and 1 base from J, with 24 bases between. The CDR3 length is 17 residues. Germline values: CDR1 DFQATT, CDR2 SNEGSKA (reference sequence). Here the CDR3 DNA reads TGCAGTGCGGCCCGAGAAAGGTGGGGACAATCGAACACTGAAGCTTTCTTT. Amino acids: CSAARERWGQSNTEAFF.

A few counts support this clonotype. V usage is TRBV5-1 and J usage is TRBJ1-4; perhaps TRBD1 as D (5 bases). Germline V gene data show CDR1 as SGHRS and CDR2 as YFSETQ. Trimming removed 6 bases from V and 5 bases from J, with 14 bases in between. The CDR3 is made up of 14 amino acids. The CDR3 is CASNGGTLNEKLFF. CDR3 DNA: TGCGCCAGCAATGGGGGGACCCTGAATGAAAAACTGTTTTTT.

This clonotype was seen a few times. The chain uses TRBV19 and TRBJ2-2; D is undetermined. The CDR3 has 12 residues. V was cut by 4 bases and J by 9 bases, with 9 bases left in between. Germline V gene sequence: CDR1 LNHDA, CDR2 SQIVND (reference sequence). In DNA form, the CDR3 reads TGTGCCAGTAGTACTACGACCCGGGAGCTGTTTTTT. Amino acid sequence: CASSTTTRELFF.

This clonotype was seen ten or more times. The CDR3 bases are TGTGCCAGCAGTGATAGACCTCTGGGACTGTTTTTT. It yields the protein CASSDRPLGLFF. The chain combines TRBV2 with TRBJ1-4; D is uncertain. V lost 3 bases to trimming and J lost 13 bases, with 12 bases between them. Germline V gene lookup returns CDR1 SNHLY and CDR2 FYNNEI. CDR3 length: 12 residues.

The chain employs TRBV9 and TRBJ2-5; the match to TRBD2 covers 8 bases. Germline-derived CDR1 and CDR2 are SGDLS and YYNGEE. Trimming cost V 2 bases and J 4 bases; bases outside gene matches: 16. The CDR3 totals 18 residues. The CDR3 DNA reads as TGTGCCAGCAGCGTTTCAGGGACTGGGGCGGGGGGCCGAGAGACCCAGTACTTC. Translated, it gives CASSVSGTGAGGRETQYF.